This T cell receptor (beta chain) originates from a study of T cell responses to AZD1222 COVID-19 vaccine. Study-wide points: White British ancestry dominated among donors, who included more females, and clonal diversity was possibly underestimated. The CD4 TCRs associated with vaccination extended across spike and predominated at 160-218 and 743-854. It was only after the peak T cell response that any repertoires were sampled. Baseline serostatus was positive in only a handful of AZD1222 recipients.

Assay: immunoSEQ multiplex PCR; the TCRdb copy retains only in-frame clones and omits some. The repertoire includes nearly 110,000 clones, around 90% of them detected once, and roughly 8% sits in the top ten. Note on this clone: The antigen remains unidentified.

Germline loops: CDR1 MNHEY, CDR2 SVGAGI. Trimming pared 7 bases from V and 3 bases from J, leaving 13 bases between. There are 14 residues in the CDR3. The V gene is TRBV6-5, the J gene TRBJ2-1, with D perhaps matching TRBD1 (6 bases). Source: peripheral blood, taken 28 days after the second AZD1222 dose. The sequence came from an adult who received the AZD1222 COVID-19 vaccine. Here the CDR3 DNA reads TGTGCCAGCAAAAGGGGACAAAACTACAATGAGCAGTTCTTC. This translates into CASKRGQNYNEQFF.